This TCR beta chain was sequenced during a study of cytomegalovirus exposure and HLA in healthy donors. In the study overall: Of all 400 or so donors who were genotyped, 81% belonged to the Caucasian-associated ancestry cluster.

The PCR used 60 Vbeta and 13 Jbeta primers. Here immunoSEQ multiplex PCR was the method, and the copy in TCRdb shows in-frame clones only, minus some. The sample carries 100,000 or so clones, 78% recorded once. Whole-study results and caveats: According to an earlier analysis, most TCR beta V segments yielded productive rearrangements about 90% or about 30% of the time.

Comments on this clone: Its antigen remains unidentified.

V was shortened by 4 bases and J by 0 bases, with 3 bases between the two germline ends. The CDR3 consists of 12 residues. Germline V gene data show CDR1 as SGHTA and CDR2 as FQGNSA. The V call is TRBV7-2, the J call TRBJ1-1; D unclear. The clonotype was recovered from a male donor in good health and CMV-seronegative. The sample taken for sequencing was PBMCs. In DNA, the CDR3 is TGTGCCAGCAGCTCCGTGAACACTGAAGCTTTCTTT. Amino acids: CASSSVNTEAFF.